The T cell receptor (beta chain) under discussion was sequenced for a study of T cell changes during pregnancy in multiple sclerosis. Here immunoSEQ multiplex PCR was the method, and the copy in TCRdb shows in-frame clones only, minus some. The sample carries 60,000 to 75,000 clones, more than 90% recorded once. The starting material was peripheral blood, obtained in the second trimester of pregnancy. This clonotype was sampled from a female donor with multiple sclerosis, enrolled in a pregnancy study.

CDR3 DNA sequence: TGTGCCAGTAGTCCACAGGGGGCCTCCTACAATGAGCAGTTCTTC. The encoded protein is CASSPQGASYNEQFF. V usage is TRBV19 and J usage is TRBJ2-1; the match to TRBD1 covers 9 bases. The CDR3 length is 15 residues. V trimming: 5 bases; J trimming: 0 bases; junction bases outside the gene matches: 2. The germline CDR1 and CDR2 sequences are LNHDA and SQIVND (reference sequence).